This T cell receptor beta chain stems from a study of T cells in Graves' hyperthyroidism and ophthalmopathy. RNA transcripts gave rise to amplified TCR beta CDR3 regions. HTBI primers drove first-round RT-PCR of the TCR CDR3. TCRdb re-called the multiplex PCR reads through MiXCR, storing one row per CDR3 protein. Found here are some 570,000 distinct CDR3 sequences, 15% to 20% of them singletons; the top ten hold around 17%. V was shortened by 5 bases and J by 6 bases, with 13 bases between the two germline ends. The CDR3 is 13 residues long. This clonotype was seen repeatedly, ten times or more. The TCR sequence derives from a woman between 18 and 29 years old with Graves' ophthalmopathy. The sequenced sample was blood. The chain combines TRBV12-3 or TRBV12-4 with TRBJ1-1, with D possibly TRBD1 on 5 matching bases. The CDR3 reads CASSGRQNSEAFF. The CDR3 DNA reads TGTGCCAGCAGTGGTCGACAGAATTCTGAAGCTTTCTTT.